The 15 T cell receptor beta chains below all came from one sample that was sequenced in a study of PD-1 blockade in classical Hodgkin lymphoma. Every one of the patients relapsed after autologous stem cell transplantation (brentuximab vedotin exposure was variable). Clones were sequenced by immunoSEQ multiplex PCR, and TCRdb holds only the in-frame ones, with some missing. The sample lists around 4,000 clones; about 82% were seen once. The sequencing used peripheral blood mononuclear cells (PBMCs), collected at baseline. The receptors stem from a human donor with classical Hodgkin lymphoma.

The chain uses TRBV5-6 and TRBJ2-4; either TRBD1 or TRBD2 may supply D (6 bases each). Trimming took 2 bases from V and 2 from J, leaving 14 bases between them. In germline, CDR1 is SGHDT, CDR2 YYEEEE. The CDR3 spans 16 residues. This chain's CDR3 is CASSFLGGASKNIQYF. CDR3 DNA sequence: TGTGCCAGCAGCTTTCTGGGGGGCGCGTCCAAAAACATTCAGTACTTC.

DNA of the CDR3: TGCGCCAGCAGCCAAGGGTGGGCTAGCGGAACCTACGAGCAGTACTTC. This sequence encodes CASSQGWASGTYEQYF. The V and J genes are TRBV4-3 and TRBJ2-7, with TRBD2 matching 7 bases. The V gene end was trimmed by 1 base and the J gene end by 2 bases; junction bases not matched to a gene: 8. The CDR3 runs 16 residues. CDR1 is LGHNA, CDR2 YSLEER, per germline.

The rearrangement links TRBV27 to TRBJ2-1; 11 nucleotides align to TRBD2. With V trimmed by 3 bases and J by 6 bases, 4 bases remained unmatched. The germline V gene encodes CDR1 MNHEY and CDR2 SMNVEV (reference sequence). The CDR3 sequence is 15 residues long. In nucleotides, the CDR3 is TGTGCCAGCAGTTTTAGCGGGAGGGCCGTCAATGAGCAGTTCTTC. It yields the protein CASSFSGRAVNEQFF.

The chain recombines TRBV5-1 with TRBJ2-3; D unclear. V dropped 4 bases and J dropped 1 base, with 13 bases sitting between them. The CDR3 runs to 15 residues. Germline values: CDR1 SGHRS, CDR2 YFSETQ. CDR3 DNA: TGCGCCAGCAGCCCCCCGGACCCTGGCACAGATACGCAGTATTTT. Translated, it gives CASSPPDPGTDTQYF.

Written as DNA, the CDR3 is TGTGCCAGCAGCGCTGGAGGACAGGGAAATTCCAACGAGCAGTACTTC. Translation: CASSAGGQGNSNEQYF. V is TRBV9 and J is TRBJ2-7; 8 bases map to TRBD1. Germline V CDR1 and CDR2: SGDLS, YYNGEE. The V gene end was trimmed by 3 bases and the J gene end by 5 bases; junction bases not matched to a gene: 13. There are 16 residues in the CDR3.

This clone was counted a single time. The chain carries TRBV4-3 and TRBJ2-1; D is undetermined. V lost 1 base and J 0 bases, leaving 7 bases between the germline ends. From germline, CDR1 is LGHNA and CDR2 YSLEER. There are 15 residues in the CDR3. CDR3 coding DNA: TGCGCCAGCAGCCAAGTAAGTTACTCCTACAATGAGCAGTTCTTC. Translated: CASSQVSYSYNEQFF.

V is TRBV29-1 and J is TRBJ2-2; 8 bases are shared with TRBD2. Germline lookup yields CDR1 SQVTM and CDR2 ANQGSEA. The CDR3 sequence is 13 residues long. Trimming took 7 bases from V and 4 from J; bases not matched to a gene: 5. The chain's CDR3 is CSAREGGTGELFF. As DNA, the CDR3 is TGCAGCGCCCGGGAGGGGGGCACCGGGGAGCTGTTTTTT.

This clone was observed a few times. This rearrangement joins TRBV2 to TRBJ1-4; D gene uncertain. The V and J ends lost 6 bases and 5 bases respectively, with 13 bases between them. The CDR3 is 14 residues long. The germline CDR1 and CDR2 sequences are SNHLY and FYNNEI. The CDR3 DNA reads as TGTGCCAGCAGCCCGCGGCTGTCAAATGAAAAACTGTTTTTT. Protein sequence: CASSPRLSNEKLFF.

CDR3 sequence: CASSLEGFSTDTQYF. Written as DNA, the CDR3 is TGTGCCAGCAGTTTAGAGGGCTTTAGCACAGATACGCAGTATTTT. The rearrangement links TRBV27 to TRBJ2-3; perhaps TRBD2 as D (5 bases). This CDR3 is 15 amino acids long. Germline V gene sequence: CDR1 MNHEY, CDR2 SMNVEV (reference sequence). V lost 2 bases to trimming and J lost 0 bases, with 9 bases between them.

The V gene is TRBV28, the J gene TRBJ1-2, with D possibly being TRBD1 (6 bases). V lost 4 bases and J lost 1, with 10 bases in between. Looked up from germline, CDR1 is MDHEN and CDR2 is SYDVKM. The CDR3 runs 14 residues. The CDR3 nucleotides are TGTGCCAGCAGTTCCCCAGGGGTTAACTATGGCTACACCTTC. This translates into CASSSPGVNYGYTF.

The CDR3 reads CASSPMWEGYNEQFF. The CDR3 bases are TGTGCCAGTTCCCCAATGTGGGAGGGCTACAATGAGCAGTTCTTC. V usage is TRBV18 and J usage is TRBJ2-1; 7 nucleotides align to TRBD2. CDR1 is KGHSH, CDR2 LQKENI, per germline. The length of the CDR3 is 15 residues. V shed 9 bases and J 3 bases; nucleotides not matched to a gene: 11.

CDR3 sequence reads: CASSLGRPTNEKLFF. CDR3 coding DNA: TGCGCCAGCAGCCTCGGACGGCCAACTAATGAAAAACTGTTTTTT. The V and J genes are TRBV5-1 and TRBJ1-4; D gene uncertain. The length of the CDR3 is 15 residues. Germline CDR1 is SGHRS and CDR2 is YFSETQ. V gave up 4 bases and J gave up 0 bases, with 10 bases separating them.

The chain has TRBV29-1 and TRBJ1-3, with D possibly TRBD1 on 5 matching bases. Germline CDR1 SQVTM, CDR2 ANQGSEA. Trimming stripped 5 bases from V and 7 bases from J, with 15 bases between. The CDR3 contains 13 residues. In DNA, the CDR3 is TGCAGCGTTCCTGGGACGGTCGGGAACACCATATATTTT. Amino acid sequence: CSVPGTVGNTIYF.

This clone has only a few counts. V is TRBV6-1 and J is TRBJ1-5; D is possibly TRBD1 (5 bases). V lost 4 bases to trimming and J lost 7 bases, with 23 bases between them. The CDR3 covers 17 residues. CDR1 MNHNS and CDR2 SASEGT come from the germline V gene. The CDR3 loop reads CASSAFQSRDYQQPQHF. The CDR3 DNA follows: TGTGCCAGCAGTGCCTTTCAATCCCGGGACTACCAACAGCCCCAGCATTTT.

The rearrangement joins TRBV19 to TRBJ1-2; 7 bases match TRBD1. The CDR3 spans 12 residues. Trimming removed 5 bases from V and 11 bases from J; junction bases left unmatched: 8. CDR1 is LNHDA, CDR2 SQIVND, per germline (reference sequence). Written as DNA, the CDR3 is TGTGCCAGTAGTCCCAGACAGGGTGCTTACACCTTC. Translated: CASSPRQGAYTF.